This T cell receptor (beta chain) was observed in a study of T cell responses to AZD1222 COVID-19 vaccine. Overall study context: The analysis combined second doses at about 4 or about 12 weeks.

Sequenced by immunoSEQ multiplex PCR; TCRdb stores in-frame clones only, minus some. The sample has about 120,000 clones; more than 85% are singletons. A remark on this clone: The antigen is unknown.

From germline, CDR1 is MNHNY and CDR2 SVGAGI (reference sequence). Trimming removed 6 bases from V and 1 base from J; junction bases left unmatched: 8. CDR3 length: 16 residues. The study, taken as a whole, reports: A mostly white British donor set with more females was recruited, and clonal diversity was possibly underestimated.

Sequences were derived from peripheral blood, sampled on day 0 of AZD1222 vaccination. The chain combines TRBV6-6 with TRBJ2-1; 8 bases align to TRBD1. This receptor was identified in an adult in good health. CDR3: CASRLRQGLSYNEQFF. The CDR3 DNA reads TGTGCCAGCAGACTTCGACAGGGGCTATCCTACAATGAGCAGTTCTTC.